The TCR beta chain under discussion was sequenced for a study of OX40 agonist ivuxolimab in advanced cancers. The wider study: At 0.01 to 10 mg/kg, ivuxolimab was administered intravenously to patients every 2 weeks. General study findings and limits: On average, CD8+ T cells had more expanded clones than CD4+.

Trimming removed 6 bases from V and 7 bases from J, with 16 bases in between. Germline V gives CDR1 MNHNY, CDR2 SVGAGI (reference sequence). This CDR3 region has 15 residues. Comments on this clone: Its cognate antigen is unknown.

Clones were sequenced by immunoSEQ multiplex PCR, and TCRdb holds only the in-frame ones, with some missing. The data show around 80,000 clones, over 75% seen once. The TCR comes from an adult with an advanced solid tumor such as melanoma, head and neck, liver or kidney cancer. V is TRBV6-6 and J is TRBJ1-6; D possibly corresponds to TRBD1 (6 bases). The sequencing used CD4+ or CD8+ T cells sorted from blood, collected in a trial of the OX40 agonist ivuxolimab. The DNA for the CDR3 is TGTGCCAGCAGGACCACAGGGCTGCTCAATTCACCCCTCCACTTT. The encoded protein is CASRTTGLLNSPLHF.